Following are 26 T cell receptor beta chains from one sample sequenced in a study of control samples from healthy donors and cancer patients (dated by TCRdb to the early 2020s). Receptors were amplified or captured by the immunoSEQ multiplex PCR assay. Here the immuneACCESS table is served through TCRdb, limited to in-frame sequences with V and J called. Missing clones are a known gap in these copies; in checked studies unresolved V genes cover under half, and the rest lacks a known reason. This sample comprises 150,000 to 200,000 clones, over 85% of them detected only once. The top ten hold around 12% of the sample. Source material: blood. The receptor source for this set is a man aged 25 to 45 in good health.

The V and J genes are TRBV27 and TRBJ2-1; 9 bases map to TRBD1. CDR3 length: 15 amino acids. The germline CDR1 and CDR2 sequences are MNHEY and SMNVEV (reference sequence). V lost 5 bases and J lost 5; bases outside the gene matches: 7. The CDR3 is CASSRPRDRDNEQFF. In nucleotides, the CDR3 is TGTGCCAGCAGTCGGCCTCGGGACAGGGACAATGAGCAGTTCTTC.

DNA of the CDR3: TGTGCCAGCAGTGGGGCCACAGGGCCCACTGAAGCTTTCTTT. It yields the protein CASSGATGPTEAFF. This sequence joins TRBV28 and TRBJ1-1; D perhaps matches TRBD1 (6 bases). Trimming shortened V by 5 bases and J by 4 bases, and 14 bases separated the two germline ends. The CDR3 is 14 residues long. Germline V gives CDR1 MDHEN, CDR2 SYDVKM.

The table lists this clone with a count of one. The chain carries TRBV4-2 and TRBJ2-5, with D possibly being TRBD2 (5 bases). The germline gives CDR1 LGHNA, CDR2 YNFKEQ. V lost 5 bases, J lost 4 bases, and 11 bases lay in between. CDR3 length equals 13 residues. CDR3 coding DNA: TGTGCCAGCAGCAACGGACTGTTAGAGACCCAGTACTTC. Protein sequence: CASSNGLLETQYF.

The CDR3 DNA follows: TGTGCCAGCAGCCCGACGACTAGCGGTAAAGAGACCCAGTACTTC. This sequence encodes CASSPTTSGKETQYF. The rearrangement joins TRBV6-4 to TRBJ2-5; TRBD2 aligns across 9 bases. The junction had 8 bases not matched to a gene; V was cut back by 6 bases and J by 3 bases. The germline gives CDR1 MRHNA, CDR2 SNTAGT. The length of the CDR3 is 15 residues.

The chain has TRBV5-1 and TRBJ2-1, with D tentatively TRBD2 (5 bases). This CDR3 spans 14 amino acids. CDR1 is SGHRS, CDR2 YFSETQ, per germline. Trimming took 0 bases from V and 7 from J, leaving 11 bases between them. The CDR3 coding sequence is TGCGCCAGCAGCTTGGCTAGCTCCGCAAATGAGCAGTTCTTC. This sequence encodes CASSLASSANEQFF.

The CDR3 coding sequence is TGTGCCAGCAGTTTTGACCCCCAGGAAATCAACTATGGCTACACCTTC. It translates to CASSFDPQEINYGYTF. This chain links TRBV6-2 or TRBV6-3 with TRBJ1-2; D remains ambiguous. The germline V gene has CDR1 MNHEY and CDR2 SVGEGT. The CDR3 length is 16 residues. Trimming left V 4 bases short and J 2 bases short, with 17 bases between.

The CDR3 loop is CSVMTEYGYTF. CDR3 DNA sequence: TGCAGCGTAATGACAGAGTATGGCTACACCTTC. The V gene is TRBV29-1, the J gene TRBJ1-2, with a possible D match to TRBD1 (5 bases). CDR1 is SQVTM and CDR2 is ANQGSEA in the germline V gene. CDR3 length equals 11 residues. V dropped 6 bases and J dropped 5 bases, with 10 bases sitting between them.

This sequence joins TRBV5-4 and TRBJ1-1; D call uncertain. This CDR3 region has 13 residues. Germline assignment: CDR1 SGHNT and CDR2 YYREEE (reference sequence). The V end lost 2 bases, the J end lost 3 bases, and 8 bases lay between the germline ends. CDR3 sequence reads: CASSFSGDTEAFF. Written as DNA, the CDR3 is TGTGCCAGCAGCTTTTCGGGAGACACTGAAGCTTTCTTT.

The chain has TRBV14 and TRBJ2-7, with 7 bases lining up with TRBD1. This CDR3 is 14 amino acids long. Germline lookup yields CDR1 SGHDN and CDR2 FVKESK. J was trimmed by 6 bases and V by 5 bases; bases with no gene match: 10. The CDR3 DNA reads as TGTGCCAGCAGCTCCACATCCGGGACAGCCGAGCAGTACTTC. Translation: CASSSTSGTAEQYF.

The V gene is TRBV5-5, the J gene TRBJ2-3; a possible D gene is TRBD2 (5 bases). Deletions cut 1 base from V and 5 bases from J, with 17 bases between. The CDR3 spans 16 residues. CDR1 is SGHKS and CDR2 is YYEKEE in the germline V gene (reference sequence). The CDR3 nucleotides are TGTGCCAGCAGCTTGATCCCTAGCAGAGGGCAAGATACGCAGTATTTT. Its protein is CASSLIPSRGQDTQYF.

This chain links TRBV2 with TRBJ2-7, with 9 positions matching TRBD1. CDR1 SNHLY and CDR2 FYNNEI come from the germline V gene. The CDR3 length is 13 residues. Losses at the gene ends were 10 bases for V and 6 bases for J; bases not matched to a gene: 10. CDR3 nucleotides: TGTGCCACCCAGAGGGGACAGGGCCTCGAGCAGTACTTC. Translated, it gives CATQRGQGLEQYF.

The rearrangement links TRBV5-1 to TRBJ2-3; D remains unclear. Trimming pared 4 bases from V and 4 bases from J, leaving 13 bases between. The CDR3 has 14 residues. Germline lookup yields CDR1 SGHRS and CDR2 YFSETQ. CDR3 nucleotides: TGCGCCAGCAGCGAGAATCCTATGGCAGATACGCAGTATTTT. Protein sequence: CASSENPMADTQYF.

In this sample, this clone turned up a few times. The gene calls are TRBV7-2 and TRBJ1-5; possible D gene TRBD1, 6 bases. V lost 5 bases and J lost 1, with 12 bases in between. The CDR3 spans 15 residues. From germline, CDR1 is SGHTA and CDR2 FQGNSA. Here the CDR3 reads CASSLDSKSNQPQHF. The CDR3 nucleotides are TGTGCCAGCAGCCTGGACAGTAAAAGCAATCAGCCCCAGCATTTT.

The chain joins TRBV11-3 to TRBJ2-2; 9 positions agree with TRBD2. The CDR3 length is 16 residues. Germline V gives CDR1 SGHNT, CDR2 YENEEA. The V gene end was trimmed by 0 bases and the J gene end by 6 bases; junction bases not matched to a gene: 5. DNA for the CDR3: TGTGCCAGCAGCTTAGACAGCGGGAGGAGCGCCGGGGAGCTGTTTTTT. Translated, it gives CASSLDSGRSAGELFF.

V usage is TRBV19 and J usage is TRBJ1-2; D remains unclear. The V end lost 4 bases, the J end lost 8 bases, and 14 bases lay between the germline ends. CDR3 size: 13 residues. Germline V gene data show CDR1 as LNHDA and CDR2 as SQIVND (reference sequence). CDR3 coding DNA: TGTGCCAGTAGTACCCCGTACCTGGGCGGCTACACCTTC. This gives the protein CASSTPYLGGYTF.

The chain links TRBV29-1 to TRBJ2-1; no firm D call. CDR3 size: 12 residues. The V end lost 5 bases, the J end lost 5 bases, and 10 bases lay between the germline ends. The germline V gene encodes CDR1 SQVTM and CDR2 ANQGSEA. The CDR3 is CSVRADNNEQFF. CDR3 DNA: TGCAGCGTTAGGGCAGACAACAATGAGCAGTTCTTC.

The chain carries TRBV15 and TRBJ2-1, with 8 nucleotides matching TRBD2. V gave up 3 bases and J gave up 7 bases; unmatched junction bases: 8. The CDR3 runs 15 residues. Germline values: CDR1 LNHNV, CDR2 YYDKDF (reference sequence). CDR3 protein: CATSRDSGNKNEQFF. Here the CDR3 DNA reads TGTGCCACCAGCAGGGATAGCGGGAACAAGAATGAGCAGTTCTTC.

The table lists this clone with a count of one. The chain couples TRBV4-1 to TRBJ2-1; D uncertain. V was cut by 4 bases and J by 3 bases, with 13 bases left in between. The V gene's germline CDR1 is MGHRA and CDR2 YSYEKL. This CDR3 contains 15 residues. CDR3 DNA sequence: TGCGCCAGCAGCCCCCCGTCCAGCCTCTACAATGAGCAGTTCTTC. Translated: CASSPPSSLYNEQFF.

The genes are TRBV3-1 (or the pseudogene TRBV3-2) and TRBJ2-5; TRBD1 agrees at 10 bases. Per the germline V gene, CDR1 is LGHDT and CDR2 is YNNKEL (reference sequence). This CDR3 comprises 16 residues. Trimming removed 4 bases from V and 2 bases from J; junction bases left unmatched: 7. CDR3 DNA sequence: TGTGCCAGCAGCCTCCCGGGACAGGGGATTCAAGAGACCCAGTACTTC. It codes for CASSLPGQGIQETQYF.

The chain couples TRBV2 to TRBJ1-2, with 9 bases aligning to TRBD1. With 7 bases clipped from V and 2 bases from J, the junction kept 17 bases outside the gene matches. Germline values: CDR1 SNHLY, CDR2 FYNNEI. This CDR3 is built from 18 residues. DNA of the CDR3: TGTGCCAGCACCCCTTCCTTTATCCGGGACAGGGCCAACTATGGCTACACCTTC. It translates to CASTPSFIRDRANYGYTF.

CDR3 in amino acids: CASSTSEVNTEAFF. As DNA, the CDR3 is TGTGCCAGTAGTACGTCAGAGGTGAACACTGAAGCTTTCTTT. V is TRBV19 and J is TRBJ1-1; no clear D gene. CDR1 LNHDA and CDR2 SQIVND come from the germline V gene (reference sequence). This CDR3 has 14 residues. V gave up 4 bases and J gave up 0 bases, with 9 bases separating them.

In this sample, this clone turned up a few times. Here the CDR3 reads CASSPGGSSGANVLTF. The DNA of the CDR3 is TGTGCCAGCAGCCCCGGAGGGAGCTCTGGGGCCAACGTCCTGACTTTC. The V gene is TRBV7-3, the J gene TRBJ2-6; maybe TRBD2 (6 bases). CDR1 and CDR2 from the germline V gene are SGHTA and FQGTGA. Trimming shortened V by 5 bases and J by 0 bases, and 11 bases separated the two germline ends. The CDR3 extends over 16 amino acids.

CDR3 amino acids: CASSLLRGKETQYF. The CDR3, as DNA: TGTGCCAGCAGCTTACTGCGGGGGAAAGAGACCCAGTACTTC. The chain links TRBV11-1 to TRBJ2-5, with TRBD2 matching 7 bases. CDR1 is SGHAT and CDR2 is FQDESV in the germline V gene (reference sequence). The CDR3 runs 14 residues. V shed 2 bases and J 3 bases; nucleotides not matched to a gene: 3.

The genes are TRBV27 and TRBJ1-5; D remains ambiguous. The CDR3 loop spans 13 amino acids. Trimming pared 6 bases from V and 8 bases from J, leaving 14 bases between. Germline V lookup: CDR1 MNHEY, CDR2 SMNVEV (reference sequence). The chain's CDR3 is CASRGGMWEPQHF. CDR3 DNA sequence: TGTGCCAGCAGAGGAGGGATGTGGGAGCCCCAGCATTTT.

This clone was seen repeatedly, ten times or more. The chain recombines TRBV7-7 with TRBJ2-7; 10 bases are shared with TRBD1. J was trimmed by 6 bases and V by 5 bases; bases with no gene match: 10. Looked up from germline, CDR1 is SSHAT and CDR2 is FNYEAQ (reference sequence). The CDR3 covers 15 residues. The CDR3 is CASSPGFGTGAEQYF. DNA of the CDR3: TGTGCCAGCAGCCCCGGCTTCGGGACAGGGGCCGAGCAGTACTTC.

This clone was counted once. CDR3 in DNA: TGCAGCGTTCCGCGGGGCGGCCAGAACACTGAAGCTTTCTTT. Its protein is CSVPRGGQNTEAFF. The chain has TRBV29-1 and TRBJ1-1, with a possible D match to TRBD1 (5 bases). The CDR3 consists of 14 residues. Trimming removed 5 bases at V and 1 base at J, with 14 bases between. Germline V CDR1 and CDR2: SQVTM, ANQGSEA. Based on the CDR3 plus reference TRBV29-1 and TRBJ1-1, the full variable domain is SAVISQKPSRDICQRGTSLTIQCQVDSQVTMMFWYRQQPGQSLTLIATANQGSEATYESGFVIDKFPISRPNLTFSTLTVSNMSPEDSSIYLCSVPRGGQNTEAFFGQGTRLTVV.